The 17 T cell receptor beta chains listed next were all sequenced from one sample in a study of control samples from healthy donors and cancer patients. The method was immunoSEQ multiplex PCR; TCRdb's version includes in-frame clones alone and lacks a portion of them. Of some 100,000 clones listed, roughly 92% were seen once; the top ten hold approximately 3%. The sequenced material came from blood. The receptor set was obtained from a human donor in good health. The donor label of this sample is uncertain.

The chain is built from TRBV6-5 and TRBJ2-5; D possibly corresponds to TRBD1 (5 bases). The CDR3 covers 15 residues. V was shortened by 2 bases and J by 1 base, with 11 bases between the two germline ends. Germline CDR1 is MNHEY and CDR2 is SVGAGI. The CDR3 sequence: CASSYTTVPQETQYF. CDR3 sequence (DNA): TGTGCCAGCAGTTACACGACAGTCCCCCAAGAGACCCAGTACTTC.

The chain couples TRBV28 to TRBJ1-5; 8 bases agree with TRBD1. The length of the CDR3 is 14 residues. Germline V gene data show CDR1 as MDHEN and CDR2 as SYDVKM. Trimming removed 9 bases from V and 3 bases from J; junction bases left unmatched: 7. The CDR3 nucleotides are TGTGCCAGTTCACAGGGGGACCACAATCAGCCCCAGCATTTT. This translates into CASSQGDHNQPQHF. Full variable domain (remainder filled in from reference TRBV28 and TRBJ1-5): DVKVTQSSRYLVKRTGEKVFLECVQDMDHENMFWYRQDPGLGLRLIYFSYDVKMKEKGDIPEGYSVSREKKERFSLILESASTNQTSMYLCASSQGDHNQPQHFGDGTRLSIL.

The J gene is TRBJ1-1, the V gene TRBV14; the D is unclear. The CDR3 consists of 15 residues. Germline CDR1 SGHDN, CDR2 FVKESK. Deletions cut 1 base from V and 0 bases from J, with 9 bases between. As DNA, the CDR3 is TGTGCCAGCAGCCAAGGTTTATATTTGAACACTGAAGCTTTCTTT. This gives the protein CASSQGLYLNTEAFF.

V usage is TRBV19 and J usage is TRBJ1-6; 9 bases map to TRBD1. Per germline, CDR1 LNHDA and CDR2 SQIVND (reference sequence). There are 11 residues in the CDR3. Germline trimming cut 7 bases from V and 12 bases from J; bases unmatched to any gene: 1. The CDR3 DNA sequence: TGTGCCAGTAAGACAGGGGGACCCCTCCACTTT. Protein sequence: CASKTGGPLHF.

The J gene is TRBJ2-2, the V gene TRBV6-5; no definite D call. V shed 2 bases and J shed 4 bases, with 8 bases lying between them. CDR3 length equals 14 residues. Germline V gene lookup returns CDR1 MNHEY and CDR2 SVGAGI. The CDR3 coding sequence is TGTGCCAGCAGTTACAGGGTGGGCACCGGGGAGCTGTTTTTT. Translation gives CASSYRVGTGELFF.

This chain uses TRBV5-1 with TRBJ2-1, with a tentative D call TRBD1 (5 bases). CDR1 and CDR2 from the germline V gene are SGHRS and YFSETQ. V lost 0 bases to trimming and J lost 6 bases, with 16 bases between them. The length of the CDR3 is 16 residues. CDR3 DNA: TGCGCCAGCAGCTTGGTAGGGGCAGGGCTTGGCAATGAGCAGTTCTTC. Translating it yields CASSLVGAGLGNEQFF.

The chain combines TRBV7-2 with TRBJ2-2; D gene ambiguous. In germline, CDR1 is SGHTA, CDR2 FQGNSA. This CDR3 region has 14 residues. Trimming took 4 bases from V and 0 from J, leaving 6 bases between them. The CDR3: CASSSTSNTGELFF. CDR3 in DNA: TGTGCCAGCAGCTCGACCTCGAACACCGGGGAGCTGTTTTTT.

This chain uses TRBV18 with TRBJ1-1; a possible D gene is TRBD1 (5 bases). V shed 6 bases and J shed 3 bases, with 14 bases lying between them. This CDR3 spans 14 amino acids. Germline V CDR1 and CDR2: KGHSH, LQKENI. The CDR3 loop is CASSRETEDTEAFF. The DNA of the CDR3 is TGTGCCAGCTCGCGAGAGACAGAGGACACTGAAGCTTTCTTT.

V usage is TRBV6-7 and J usage is TRBJ1-3; D gene unclear. TRBV6-7 qualifies as an ORF whose function is uncertain. Trimming shortened V by 3 bases and J by 6 bases, and 3 bases separated the two germline ends. CDR3 length: 11 amino acids. DNA of the CDR3: TGTGCCAGCAGTTATTCAAACACCATATATTTT. Amino acid sequence: CASSYSNTIYF.

This clone was observed a single time. CDR3 DNA sequence: TGTGCCAGTAGTATAAGACTAGCGGGGGGGTCCGGCGAGCAGTTCTTC. Its protein product is CASSIRLAGGSGEQFF. V is TRBV19 and J is TRBJ2-1; 14 nucleotides match TRBD2. CDR3 size: 16 residues. The ends lost 2 bases at V and 10 bases at J; junction bases unmatched: 7. Germline V gives CDR1 LNHDA, CDR2 SQIVND (reference sequence).

This chain uses TRBV9 with TRBJ1-6; possibly TRBD1 for D (5 bases). Germline CDR1 SGDLS, CDR2 YYNGEE. Trimming pared 0 bases from V and 8 bases from J, leaving 9 bases between. The CDR3 sequence is 14 residues long. The CDR3 sequence: CASSVGDRYSPLHF. For the CDR3, the DNA is TGTGCCAGCAGCGTAGGGGACCGCTATTCACCCCTCCACTTT.

The J gene is TRBJ1-5, the V gene TRBV6-1; no definite D call. CDR1 and CDR2 (germline): MNHNS, SASEGT. There are 12 residues in the CDR3. The V end lost 2 bases, the J end lost 6 bases, and 5 bases lay between the germline ends. CDR3 amino acids: CASSEWGQPQHF. CDR3 nucleotide sequence: TGTGCCAGCAGTGAATGGGGTCAGCCCCAGCATTTT.

This rearrangement joins TRBV19 to TRBJ1-4, with TRBD1 as a possible D gene (5 bases). Trimming pared 6 bases from V and 3 bases from J, leaving 14 bases between. From germline, CDR1 is LNHDA and CDR2 SQIVND (reference sequence). The CDR3 runs to 15 residues. The CDR3 coding sequence is TGTGCCAGTAGGCTGCCAGGGAAAGCTAATGAAAAACTGTTTTTT. This gives the protein CASRLPGKANEKLFF. The full variable domain, in which reference TRBV19 and TRBJ1-4 provide the parts outside the CDR3, is DGGITQSPKYLFRKEGQNVTLSCEQNLNHDAMYWYRQDPGQGLRLIYYSQIVNDFQKGDIAEGYSVSREKKESFPLTVTSAQKNPTAFYLCASRLPGKANEKLFFGSGTQLSVL.

The rearrangement joins TRBV6-1 to TRBJ2-1, with TRBD2 matching 7 bases. From germline, CDR1 is MNHNS and CDR2 SASEGT. J was trimmed by 2 bases and V by 1 base; bases with no gene match: 2. CDR3 length: 15 amino acids. Here the CDR3 reads CASSEGGGTYNEQFF. The CDR3 DNA reads TGTGCCAGCAGTGAAGGCGGGGGAACCTACAATGAGCAGTTCTTC.

CDR3 DNA sequence: TGTGCCAGCAGCTCGTTCGGGGGGGTGAACTATGGCTACACCTTC. Amino acid sequence: CASSSFGGVNYGYTF. The chain is built from TRBV7-2 and TRBJ1-2, with D possibly TRBD1 on 5 matching bases. Germline CDR1 reads SGHTA; CDR2 reads FQGNSA. Between the trimmed V and J ends, which lost 4 bases and 2 bases, there was a span of 14 bases. The CDR3 is 15 amino acids.

The chain recombines TRBV6-5 with TRBJ2-7, with D perhaps given as TRBD1 or TRBD2 (6 bases each). The CDR3 consists of 13 residues. CDR1 MNHEY and CDR2 SVGAGI come from the germline V gene. Trimming removed 6 bases from V and 2 bases from J, with 11 bases in between. The DNA for the CDR3 is TGTGCCAGCAGGGTGGAGGGGGCCTACGAGCAGTACTTC. This codes for CASRVEGAYEQYF.

Remarks on this clone: Additional DNA sequences in this sample encode the identical CDR3. This rearrangement joins TRBV19 to TRBJ1-5; D is possibly TRBD1 (6 bases). Germline V gives CDR1 LNHDA, CDR2 SQIVND (reference sequence). Trimming removed 3 bases from V and 2 bases from J, with 17 bases in between. This CDR3 is built from 17 residues. DNA for the CDR3: TGTGCCAGTAGTATTGGGGGGGGCCAAGTCGGCAATCAGCCCCAGCATTTT. It encodes CASSIGGGQVGNQPQHF.